The entry that follows covers one T cell receptor (beta chain) sequence. This entry is derived from a study of blood T cell repertoires in COVID-19. The data were produced by immunoSEQ multiplex PCR, yet TCRdb's version contains in-frame clones alone and is incomplete. Among roughly 200,000 clones listed, 75% to 85% were seen once. The CDR3 sequence is 16 residues long. V shed 0 bases and J shed 0 bases, with 12 bases lying between them. Germline CDR1 reads SGDLS; CDR2 reads YYNGEE. The sequence derives from a woman aged 25 to 39 with COVID-19, enrolled during active disease. The specimen sequenced was peripheral blood. This chain joins TRBV9 and TRBJ1-1, with TRBD1 as a possible D gene (6 bases). The CDR3 DNA is TGTGCCAGCAGCGTAGTCCCGACAGGCCTGAACACTGAAGCTTTCTTT. It codes for CASSVVPTGLNTEAFF. The full variable domain, in which reference TRBV9 and TRBJ1-1 provide the parts outside the CDR3, is DSGVTQTPKHLITATGQRVTLRCSPRSGDLSVYWYQQSLDQGLQFLIQYYNGEERAKGNILERFSAQQFPDLHSELNLSSLELGDSALYFCASSVVPTGLNTEAFFGQGTRLTVV.